The clone carrying this T cell receptor beta chain turned up a few times. Its antigen remains unidentified. This entry belongs to a study of cytomegalovirus exposure and HLA in healthy donors. The study's findings and limits: Generally TCR sequences proved uncommon, though certain public TCRs appeared in numerous donors. A missense DCLRE1C variant was associated with V- and J-gene trimming of TCR beta chains in a later analysis, and an independent cohort replicated the association.

PCR primers comprised 60 Vbeta and 13 Jbeta primers. The repertoire was sequenced with immunoSEQ multiplex PCR; TCRdb's copy has only in-frame clones and lacks some. This table holds over 150,000 clones, 77% found once. Per the germline V gene, CDR1 is MNHNY and CDR2 is SVGAGI (reference sequence). The CDR3 is 14 amino acids. The J segment lost 5 bases and the V segment lost 2 bases, leaving 1 base of the junction unmatched. The clonotype was recovered from a woman in her thirties or forties in good health and CMV-seropositive. The chain recombines TRBV6-6 with TRBJ2-7, with 12 bases identical to TRBD1. Sequencing used PBMCs. CDR3 sequence reads: CASSYGTGGDEQYF. In nucleotides, the CDR3 is TGTGCCAGCAGTTACGGGACAGGGGGCGACGAGCAGTACTTC.